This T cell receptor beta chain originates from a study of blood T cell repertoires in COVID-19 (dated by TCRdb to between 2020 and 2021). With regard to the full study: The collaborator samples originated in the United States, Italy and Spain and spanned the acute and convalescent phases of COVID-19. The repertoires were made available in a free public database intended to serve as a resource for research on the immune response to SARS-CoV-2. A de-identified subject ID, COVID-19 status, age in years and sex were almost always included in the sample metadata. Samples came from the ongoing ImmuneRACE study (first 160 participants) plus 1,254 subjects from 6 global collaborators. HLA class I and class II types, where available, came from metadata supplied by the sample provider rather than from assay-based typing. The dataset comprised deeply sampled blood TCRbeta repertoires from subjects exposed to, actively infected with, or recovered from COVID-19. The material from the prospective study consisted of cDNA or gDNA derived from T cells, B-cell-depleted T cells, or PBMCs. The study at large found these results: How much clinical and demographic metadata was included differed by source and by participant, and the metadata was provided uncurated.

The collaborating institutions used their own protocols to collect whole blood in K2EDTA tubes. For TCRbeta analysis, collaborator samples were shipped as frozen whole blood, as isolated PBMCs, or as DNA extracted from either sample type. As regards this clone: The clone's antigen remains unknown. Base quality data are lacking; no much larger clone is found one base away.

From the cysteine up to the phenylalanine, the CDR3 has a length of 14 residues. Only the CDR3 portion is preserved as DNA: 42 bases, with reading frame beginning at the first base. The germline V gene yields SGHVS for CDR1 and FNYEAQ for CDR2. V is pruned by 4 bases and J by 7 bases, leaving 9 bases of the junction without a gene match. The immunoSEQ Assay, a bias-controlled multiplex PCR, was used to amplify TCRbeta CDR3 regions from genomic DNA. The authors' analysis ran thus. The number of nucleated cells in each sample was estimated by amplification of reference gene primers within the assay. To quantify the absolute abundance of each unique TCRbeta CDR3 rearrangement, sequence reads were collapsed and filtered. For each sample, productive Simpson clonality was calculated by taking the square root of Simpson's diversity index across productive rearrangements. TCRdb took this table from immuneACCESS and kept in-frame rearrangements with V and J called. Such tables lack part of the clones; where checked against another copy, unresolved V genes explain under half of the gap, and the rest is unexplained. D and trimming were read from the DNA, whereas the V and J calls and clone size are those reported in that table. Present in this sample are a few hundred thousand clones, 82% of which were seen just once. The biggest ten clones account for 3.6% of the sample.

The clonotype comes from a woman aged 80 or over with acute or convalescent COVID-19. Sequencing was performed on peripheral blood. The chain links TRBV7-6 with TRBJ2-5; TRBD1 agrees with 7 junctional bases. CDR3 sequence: CASSSTGERRTQYF. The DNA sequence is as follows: TGTGCCAGCAGCTCAACAGGGGAACGGCGGACCCAGTACTTC.